Listed here are 26 T cell receptor beta chains from one sample, sequenced in a study of cytomegalovirus exposure and HLA in healthy donors. The protocol was immunoSEQ multiplex PCR, while the TCRdb copy is restricted to in-frame clones and leaves out a portion. The sample carries about 280,000 clones, roughly 85% recorded once. The source material was PBMCs. Receptors were obtained from a woman between 18 and 29 years old in good health and CMV-seronegative.

In its sample, this clone was seen once. The rearrangement links TRBV14 to TRBJ2-6; 7 nucleotides match TRBD1. The CDR3 loop spans 20 amino acids. J lost 1 base, V lost 3 bases, and 15 bases had no gene match. Germline V gives CDR1 SGHDN, CDR2 FVKESK. Here the CDR3 DNA reads TGTGCCAGCAGCCACCTATCGAATGACAGGGTTTGGTCTGGGGCCAACGTCCTGACTTTC. Protein: CASSHLSNDRVWSGANVLTF.

The chain links TRBV5-6 to TRBJ2-2; 7 positions agree with TRBD1. The length of the CDR3 is 18 residues. The J segment lost 4 bases and the V segment lost 1 base, leaving 13 bases of the junction unmatched. Germline V lookup: CDR1 SGHDT, CDR2 YYEEEE. Written as DNA, the CDR3 is TGTGCCAGCAGCTTGTCTACAGGGGTTGGCTTAAGCACCGGGGAGCTGTTTTTT. Translation: CASSLSTGVGLSTGELFF.

V gene TRBV30 combines with J gene TRBJ2-7; tentatively, D is TRBD2 (7 bases). The CDR3 has 13 residues. Germline V lookup: CDR1 GTSNPN, CDR2 SVGIG (reference sequence). Trimming left V 2 bases short and J 5 bases short, with 13 bases between. The CDR3, as DNA: TGTGCCTGGAGTCGGGGGGCGCCTGACGAGCAGTACTTC. Translated: CAWSRGAPDEQYF.

In DNA, the CDR3 is TGTGCCAGCAGTTCACAGGGGACAAACCTAAACATTCAGTACTTC. Translated, it gives CASSSQGTNLNIQYF. V and J are TRBV28 and TRBJ2-4, with 7 bases lining up with TRBD1. In germline, CDR1 is MDHEN, CDR2 SYDVKM. The CDR3 has 15 residues. Trimming at V came to 4 bases and at J to 6 bases, leaving 9 bases not matched to a gene.

The rearrangement links TRBV19 to TRBJ2-7; 9 bases match TRBD1. The V gene end was trimmed by 10 bases and the J gene end by 3 bases; junction bases not matched to a gene: 13. This CDR3 has 15 residues. CDR1 LNHDA and CDR2 SQIVND come from the germline V gene (reference sequence). CDR3 in amino acids: CATEVRGTGLYEQYF. CDR3 coding DNA: TGTGCCACCGAGGTTAGGGGGACAGGGCTCTACGAGCAGTACTTC. Full variable domain (outside the CDR3, taken from reference TRBV19 and TRBJ2-7): DGGITQSPKYLFRKEGQNVTLSCEQNLNHDAMYWYRQDPGQGLRLIYYSQIVNDFQKGDIAEGYSVSREKKESFPLTVTSAQKNPTAFYLCATEVRGTGLYEQYFGPGTRLTVT.

The CDR3 loop reads CASSFSRNEKLFF. CDR3 nucleotide sequence: TGTGCCAGCAGTTTTAGTCGGAATGAAAAACTGTTTTTT. The chain recombines TRBV27 with TRBJ1-4; D unclear. Germline CDR1 reads MNHEY; CDR2 reads SMNVEV (reference sequence). The V and J ends lost 3 bases and 5 bases respectively, with 7 bases between them. The CDR3 length is 13 residues.

The V gene is TRBV13, the J gene TRBJ2-1; 9 bases agree with TRBD2. Germline CDR1 is PRHDT and CDR2 is FYEKMQ (reference sequence). Germline trimming cut 1 base from V and 8 bases from J; bases unmatched to any gene: 6. The CDR3 spans 15 residues. CDR3 sequence reads: CASSLDWREGHEQFF. In DNA, the CDR3 is TGTGCCAGCAGCTTAGACTGGCGGGAGGGCCATGAGCAGTTCTTC.

This clone turned up a few times. The chain is built from TRBV10-1 and TRBJ2-1, with a possible D match to TRBD2 (5 bases). The V and J ends lost 3 bases and 1 base respectively, with 7 bases between them. The V gene's germline CDR1 is WNHNN and CDR2 SYGVQD (reference sequence). The CDR3 covers 14 residues. The CDR3 DNA is TGCGCCAGCAGTGAACGGGGTTCCTACAATGAGCAGTTCTTC. Protein sequence: CASSERGSYNEQFF.

The chain links TRBV6-4 to TRBJ1-1, with 7 bases identical to TRBD1. V shed 5 bases and J 3 bases; nucleotides not matched to a gene: 3. This CDR3 is built from 13 residues. CDR1 and CDR2 (germline): MRHNA, SNTAGT. CDR3 in amino acids: CASSWGQYTEAFF. For the CDR3, the DNA is TGTGCCAGCAGTTGGGGACAGTACACTGAAGCTTTCTTT.

The rearrangement joins TRBV7-3 to TRBJ1-1; D may be TRBD1 (6 bases). The V and J ends lost 5 bases and 2 bases respectively, with 12 bases between them. The V gene's germline CDR1 is SGHTA and CDR2 FQGTGA. The CDR3 has 14 amino acids. This CDR3 reads CASSTQGVNTEAFF. The CDR3 nucleotides are TGTGCCAGCAGCACACAGGGAGTAAACACTGAAGCTTTCTTT.

The chain employs TRBV28 and TRBJ1-5; no definite D call. V lost 7 bases and J lost 0, with 10 bases in between. Germline CDR1 and CDR2: MDHEN and SYDVKM. The CDR3 covers 14 residues. The CDR3 nucleotides read TGTGCCAGCAATGACTACGATAGCAATCAGCCCCAGCATTTT. It yields the protein CASNDYDSNQPQHF.

CDR3 loop: CASSLGTSGGRPRYEQYF. DNA of the CDR3: TGTGCCAGCAGTTTAGGGACTAGCGGGGGGAGACCTAGGTACGAGCAGTACTTC. This chain joins TRBV27 and TRBJ2-7; TRBD2 aligns across 15 bases. The V segment lost 2 bases and the J segment 4 bases; nucleotides outside the gene matches: 9. Per germline, CDR1 MNHEY and CDR2 SMNVEV (reference sequence). The CDR3 totals 18 residues.

The V and J genes are TRBV28 and TRBJ1-6, with D possibly matching TRBD1 (6 bases). V was shortened by 2 bases and J by 7 bases, with 12 bases between the two germline ends. This CDR3 has 15 residues. In germline, CDR1 is MDHEN, CDR2 SYDVKM. The CDR3 DNA sequence: TGTGCCAGCAGTTTACCACAGGGTGGAAATTCACCCCTCCACTTT. Its protein product is CASSLPQGGNSPLHF.

The CDR3 sequence is CASSTGGPREQYF. CDR3 DNA sequence: TGTGCCAGCAGCACCGGGGGGCCTCGCGAGCAGTACTTC. The chain carries TRBV7-2 and TRBJ2-7; D perhaps matches TRBD2 (7 bases). Per germline, CDR1 SGHTA and CDR2 FQGNSA. The CDR3 length is 13 residues. Trimming shortened V by 5 bases and J by 6 bases, and 14 bases separated the two germline ends.

This sequence joins TRBV28 and TRBJ2-3; 8 bases align to TRBD2. Germline CDR1 is MDHEN and CDR2 is SYDVKM. The J segment lost 3 bases and the V segment lost 5 bases, leaving 13 bases of the junction unmatched. CDR3 size: 17 residues. The CDR3 reads CASSQLRGGLGTDTQYF. CDR3 nucleotide sequence: TGTGCCAGCAGTCAACTCCGGGGGGGCCTTGGGACAGATACGCAGTATTTT. The full variable domain, rest sourced from reference TRBV28 and TRBJ2-3, is DVKVTQSSRYLVKRTGEKVFLECVQDMDHENMFWYRQDPGLGLRLIYFSYDVKMKEKGDIPEGYSVSREKKERFSLILESASTNQTSMYLCASSQLRGGLGTDTQYFGPGTRLTVL.

The CDR3 reads CASSVGAISGNTIYF. DNA of the CDR3: TGTGCCAGCAGCGTAGGAGCAATCTCTGGAAACACCATATATTTT. The V call is TRBV9, the J call TRBJ1-3; D not resolved. Per the germline V gene, CDR1 is SGDLS and CDR2 is YYNGEE. Trimming pared 0 bases from V and 0 bases from J, leaving 7 bases between. The CDR3 contains 15 residues.

This clone was counted between two and nine times. The chain combines TRBV5-1 with TRBJ2-7; D possibly corresponds to TRBD1 (5 bases). CDR1 SGHRS and CDR2 YFSETQ come from the germline V gene. The CDR3 totals 15 residues. V lost 0 bases to trimming and J lost 2 bases, with 12 bases between them. The CDR3 is CASSLGQLETYEQYF. CDR3 in DNA: TGCGCCAGCAGCTTGGGACAGCTAGAAACCTACGAGCAGTACTTC. Variable domain in full (rest from reference TRBV5-1 and TRBJ2-7): KAGVTQTPRYLIKTRGQQVTLSCSPISGHRSVSWYQQTPGQGLQFLFEYFSETQRNKGNFPGRFSGRQFSNSRSEMNVSTLELGDSALYLCASSLGQLETYEQYFGPGTRLTVT.

The V gene is TRBV15, the J gene TRBJ2-7; 9 bases align to TRBD2. In germline, CDR1 is LNHNV, CDR2 YYDKDF (reference sequence). The V and J ends lost 0 bases and 2 bases, in that order; junction bases with no gene match: 5. The CDR3 sequence is 16 residues long. The CDR3 bases are TGTGCCACCAGCAGAGATCGTAGCGGGAGCCCCTACGAGCAGTACTTC. It codes for CATSRDRSGSPYEQYF.

The V gene is TRBV28, the J gene TRBJ2-4; 9 positions match TRBD1. The V segment lost 5 bases and the J segment 8 bases; nucleotides outside the gene matches: 10. The V gene's germline CDR1 is MDHEN and CDR2 SYDVKM. This CDR3 region has 15 residues. The CDR3 sequence: CASSRTTGGYDIQYF. DNA for the CDR3: TGTGCCAGCAGTCGAACGACAGGGGGGTACGACATTCAGTACTTC. Drawing the rest from reference TRBV28 and TRBJ2-4, the complete variable domain is DVKVTQSSRYLVKRTGEKVFLECVQDMDHENMFWYRQDPGLGLRLIYFSYDVKMKEKGDIPEGYSVSREKKERFSLILESASTNQTSMYLCASSRTTGGYDIQYFGAGTRLSVL.

The chain employs TRBV2 and TRBJ2-7; 9 nucleotides line up with TRBD2. The CDR3 totals 15 residues. CDR1 is SNHLY and CDR2 is FYNNEI in the germline V gene. V dropped 5 bases and J dropped 3; count of bases not matched to a gene: 8. This chain's CDR3 is CASSPGTSYFYEQYF. DNA for the CDR3: TGTGCCAGCAGTCCCGGGACTAGCTACTTCTACGAGCAGTACTTC.

V gene TRBV7-9 combines with J gene TRBJ1-5, with D unresolved. The length of the CDR3 is 14 residues. Looked up from germline, CDR1 is SEHNR and CDR2 is FQNEAQ (reference sequence). V was clipped by 5 bases and J by 1 base, with 9 bases between them. The CDR3 sequence is CASSTDTSNQPQHF. The CDR3 nucleotides read TGTGCCAGCAGCACCGACACGAGCAATCAGCCCCAGCATTTT. Looking up the rest from reference TRBV7-9 and TRBJ1-5 gives the full variable domain: DTGVSQNPRHKITKRGQNVTFRCDPISEHNRLYWYRQTLGQGPEFLTYFQNEAQLEKSRLLSDRFSAERPKGSFSTLEIQRTEQGDSAMYLCASSTDTSNQPQHFGDGTRLSIL.

This chain links TRBV11-3 with TRBJ2-7; 7 bases align to TRBD1. V lost 3 bases to trimming and J lost 2 bases; unmatched junction nucleotides: 4. CDR1 SGHNT and CDR2 YENEEA come from the germline V gene. The CDR3 is 14 amino acids. In DNA form, the CDR3 reads TGTGCCAGCAGCTTCCGGGACAGCCCCTACGAGCAGTACTTC. Its translation: CASSFRDSPYEQYF.

V usage is TRBV4-1 and J usage is TRBJ1-4, with TRBD1 matching 7 bases. V lost 2 bases and J lost 7; bases outside the gene matches: 7. The germline gives CDR1 MGHRA, CDR2 YSYEKL. This CDR3 contains 15 residues. The CDR3 reads CASSQFDRACEKLFF. The CDR3 DNA follows: TGCGCCAGCAGCCAATTTGACAGGGCATGTGAAAAACTGTTTTTT.

DNA for the CDR3: TGTGCCAGCTCACCAGGGGGGTCTAGGGCAGATACGCAGTATTTT. Translating gives CASSPGGSRADTQYF. The J gene is TRBJ2-3, the V gene TRBV18, with TRBD2 as a possible D gene (6 bases). The CDR3 runs 15 residues. Germline assignment: CDR1 KGHSH and CDR2 LQKENI. The ends were cut back, 2 bases at V and 4 bases at J, with 13 bases in the middle.

The chain links TRBV5-1 to TRBJ2-2; 7 positions agree with TRBD1. Unmatched junction bases numbered 9, after V lost 0 bases and J lost 1 base. The CDR3 extends over 18 amino acids. Germline CDR1 SGHRS, CDR2 YFSETQ. Here the CDR3 DNA reads TGCGCCAGCAGCTTGGAGTTGAGGGGGCTGTTGAACACCGGGGAGCTGTTTTTT. Amino acid sequence: CASSLELRGLLNTGELFF.

The V and J genes are TRBV18 and TRBJ2-4; the match to TRBD2 covers 7 bases. V lost 2 bases to trimming and J lost 3 bases; unmatched junction nucleotides: 7. Germline V gene sequence: CDR1 KGHSH, CDR2 LQKENI. The CDR3 sequence is 16 residues long. The DNA of the CDR3 is TGTGCCAGCTCACCAACCAGCGGGAACGTCAAAAACATTCAGTACTTC. This encodes CASSPTSGNVKNIQYF. Together with reference TRBV18 and TRBJ2-4, the CDR3 gives the full variable domain: NAGVMQNPRHLVRRRGQEARLRCSPMKGHSHVYWYRQLPEEGLKFMVYLQKENIIDESGMPKERFSAEFPKEGPSILRIQQVVRGDSAAYFCASSPTSGNVKNIQYFGAGTRLSVL.